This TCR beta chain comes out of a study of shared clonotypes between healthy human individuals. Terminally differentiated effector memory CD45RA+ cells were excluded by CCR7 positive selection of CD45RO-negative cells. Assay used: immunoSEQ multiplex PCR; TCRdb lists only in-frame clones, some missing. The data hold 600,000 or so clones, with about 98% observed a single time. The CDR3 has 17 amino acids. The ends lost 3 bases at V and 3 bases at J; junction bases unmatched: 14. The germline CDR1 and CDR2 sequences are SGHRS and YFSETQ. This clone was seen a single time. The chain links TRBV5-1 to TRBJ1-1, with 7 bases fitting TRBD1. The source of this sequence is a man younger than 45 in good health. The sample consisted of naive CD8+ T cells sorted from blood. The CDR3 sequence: CASSWGDREASDTEAFF. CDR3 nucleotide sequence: TGCGCCAGCAGCTGGGGAGACAGGGAGGCCTCGGACACTGAAGCTTTCTTT.